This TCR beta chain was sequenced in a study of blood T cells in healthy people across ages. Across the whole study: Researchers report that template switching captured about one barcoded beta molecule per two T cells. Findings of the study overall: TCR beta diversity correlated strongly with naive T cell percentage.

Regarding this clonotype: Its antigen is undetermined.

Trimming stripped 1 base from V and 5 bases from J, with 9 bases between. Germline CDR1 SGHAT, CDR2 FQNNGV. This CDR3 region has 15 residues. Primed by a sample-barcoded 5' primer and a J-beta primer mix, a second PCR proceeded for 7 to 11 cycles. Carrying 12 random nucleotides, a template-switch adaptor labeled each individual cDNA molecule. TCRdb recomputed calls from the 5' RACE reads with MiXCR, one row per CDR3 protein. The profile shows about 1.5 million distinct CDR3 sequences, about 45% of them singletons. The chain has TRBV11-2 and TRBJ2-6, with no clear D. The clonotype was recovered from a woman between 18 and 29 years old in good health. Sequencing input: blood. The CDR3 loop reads CASSLVWSRANVLTF. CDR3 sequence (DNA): TGTGCCAGCAGCTTAGTGTGGTCCAGGGCCAACGTCCTGACTTTC.